The entry below describes one TCR beta chain. This record comes from a study of blood T cell repertoires in COVID-19. Background on the study: Samples of COVID-19 (acute and convalescent) were obtained from the United States, Italy and Spain.

Data came from immunoSEQ multiplex PCR; TCRdb stores just in-frame clones and leaves some out. Here the sample spans more than 85,000 clones, around 83% being singletons. Germline V lookup: CDR1 LGHDT, CDR2 YNNKEL (reference sequence). There are 16 residues in the CDR3. The germline V and J ends were trimmed by 1 base and 3 bases, with 12 bases remaining between them. Sequencing was performed on peripheral blood. The clonotype comes from a woman of 80 years or more with acute or convalescent COVID-19. V and J are TRBV3-1 (or the pseudogene TRBV3-2) and TRBJ1-4, with D tentatively TRBD1 (5 bases). Written as DNA, the CDR3 is TGTGCCAGCAGCCAAGGCCAGGGCAGAGCTAATGAAAAACTGTTTTTT. Protein sequence: CASSQGQGRANEKLFF.